This T cell receptor beta chain was observed in a study of cytomegalovirus exposure and HLA in healthy donors. In germline, CDR1 is SGDLS, CDR2 YYNGEE. CDR3 size: 11 residues. Trimming took 3 bases from V and 10 from J, leaving 10 bases between them. A few counts support this clone. Its antigen is undetermined. Donors showed nominal health when sampled, although they likely had unrecorded immune exposures. Findings and limits, study-wide: In a later analysis, CMV-associated beta chains were mostly HLA-associated, it appeared.

PCR used 60 Vbeta primers and 13 Jbeta primers. The repertoire was sequenced with immunoSEQ multiplex PCR; TCRdb's copy has only in-frame clones and lacks some. The sample has about 200,000 clones, about 75% seen once. Sequenced sample: PBMCs. The clonotype comes from a male donor in good health and CMV-seronegative. The J gene is TRBJ1-1, the V gene TRBV9; D is perhaps TRBD1 (6 bases). As DNA, the CDR3 is TGTGCCAGCAGCGACAGGGAGGGAGCTTTCTTT. Protein: CASSDREGAFF.